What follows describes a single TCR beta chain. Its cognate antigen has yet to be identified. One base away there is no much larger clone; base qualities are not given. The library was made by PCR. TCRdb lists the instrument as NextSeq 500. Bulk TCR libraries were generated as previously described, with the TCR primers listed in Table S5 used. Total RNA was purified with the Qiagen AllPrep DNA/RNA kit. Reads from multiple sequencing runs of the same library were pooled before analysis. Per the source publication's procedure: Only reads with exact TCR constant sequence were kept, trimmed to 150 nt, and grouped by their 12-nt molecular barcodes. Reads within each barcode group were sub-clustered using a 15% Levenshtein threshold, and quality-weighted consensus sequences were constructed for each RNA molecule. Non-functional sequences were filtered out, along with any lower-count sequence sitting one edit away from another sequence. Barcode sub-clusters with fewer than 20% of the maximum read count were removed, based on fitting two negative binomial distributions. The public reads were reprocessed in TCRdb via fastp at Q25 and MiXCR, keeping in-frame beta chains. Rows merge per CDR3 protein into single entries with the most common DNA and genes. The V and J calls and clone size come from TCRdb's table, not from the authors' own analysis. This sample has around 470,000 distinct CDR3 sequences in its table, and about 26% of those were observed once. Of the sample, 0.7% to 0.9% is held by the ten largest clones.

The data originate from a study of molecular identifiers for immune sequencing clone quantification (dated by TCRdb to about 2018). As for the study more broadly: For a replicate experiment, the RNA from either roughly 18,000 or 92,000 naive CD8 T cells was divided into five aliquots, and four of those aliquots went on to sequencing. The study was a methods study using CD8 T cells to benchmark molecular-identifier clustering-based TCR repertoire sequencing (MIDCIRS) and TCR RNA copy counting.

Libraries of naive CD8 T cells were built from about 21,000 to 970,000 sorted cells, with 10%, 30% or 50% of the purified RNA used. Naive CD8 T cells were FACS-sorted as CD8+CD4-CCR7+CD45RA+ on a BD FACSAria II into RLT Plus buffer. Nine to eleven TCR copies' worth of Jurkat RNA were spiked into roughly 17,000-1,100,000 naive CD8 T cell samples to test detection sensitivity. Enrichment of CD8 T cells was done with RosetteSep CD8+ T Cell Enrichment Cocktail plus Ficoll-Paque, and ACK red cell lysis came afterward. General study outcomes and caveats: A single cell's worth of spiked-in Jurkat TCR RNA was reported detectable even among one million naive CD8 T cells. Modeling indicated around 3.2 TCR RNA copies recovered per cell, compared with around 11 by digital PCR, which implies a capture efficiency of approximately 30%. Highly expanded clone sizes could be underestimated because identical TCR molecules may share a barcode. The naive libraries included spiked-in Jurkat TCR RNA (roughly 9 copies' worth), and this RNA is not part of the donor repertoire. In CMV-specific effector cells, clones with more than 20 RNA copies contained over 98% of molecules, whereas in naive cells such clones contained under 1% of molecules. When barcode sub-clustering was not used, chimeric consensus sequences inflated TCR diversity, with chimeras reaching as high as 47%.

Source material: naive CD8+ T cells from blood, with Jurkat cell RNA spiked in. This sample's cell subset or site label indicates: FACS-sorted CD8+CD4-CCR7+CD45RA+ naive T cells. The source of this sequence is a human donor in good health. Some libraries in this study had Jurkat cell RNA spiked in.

This receptor carries the CDR3 CATSGTAQETQYF. DNA sequence: TGTGCCACCAGTGGGACGGCCCAAGAGACCCAGTACTTC. Recombination joined TRBV24-1 with TRBJ2-5, with the D gene too uncertain to name. The CDR3 measures 13 amino acids from cysteine to phenylalanine. The only DNA kept is the CDR3, 39 bases in frame from the first base. V loses 5 bases of germline sequence and J loses 1 base, and the interval between the two ends is 7 bases. According to the germline V gene, CDR1 reads KGHDR and CDR2 reads SFDVKD.